This T cell receptor beta chain is from a study of tumor-infiltrating lymphocytes in localized non-small cell lung cancer. The CDR3 is 12 amino acids. V was clipped by 11 bases and J by 0 bases, with 10 bases between them. CDR1 is SNHLY, CDR2 FYNNEI, per germline. Produced via immunoSEQ multiplex PCR; TCRdb's table is partial and in-frame only. The repertoire has 6,000 to 8,000 clones, 75% to 80% of them found once; the top ten carry around 4.9%. The clonotype was recovered from a human donor with non-small cell lung cancer. V usage is TRBV2 and J usage is TRBJ1-1; D not resolved. The source material was uninvolved lung tissue not adjacent to the tumor. The CDR3 DNA sequence: TGTGCCTCTAAAGGGATGAACACTGAAGCTTTCTTT. As protein: CASKGMNTEAFF.